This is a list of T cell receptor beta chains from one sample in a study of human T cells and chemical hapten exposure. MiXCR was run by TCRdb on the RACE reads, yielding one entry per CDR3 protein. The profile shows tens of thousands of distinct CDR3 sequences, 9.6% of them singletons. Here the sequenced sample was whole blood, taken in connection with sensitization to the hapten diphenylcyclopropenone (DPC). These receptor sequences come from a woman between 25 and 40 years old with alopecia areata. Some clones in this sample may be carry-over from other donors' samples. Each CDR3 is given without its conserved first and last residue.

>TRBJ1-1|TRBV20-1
SARPRYTEAF
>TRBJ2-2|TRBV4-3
ASSQDEAGELF
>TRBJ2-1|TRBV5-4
ASSLVKTGDSLNNEQF
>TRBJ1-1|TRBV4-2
ASSRGVSEAF
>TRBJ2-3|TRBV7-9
ASRRQGAIDTQY
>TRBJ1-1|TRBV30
AWSPQQGANTEAF
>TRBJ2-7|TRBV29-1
SAEGQGAGEQY
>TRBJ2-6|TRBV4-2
ASSQEIWTGGSSGANVLT
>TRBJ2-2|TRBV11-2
ASSLVGAELF
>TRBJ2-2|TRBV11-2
ASSLFTGELF
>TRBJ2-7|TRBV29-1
SVLTGSYEQY
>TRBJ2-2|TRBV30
AWNRAGQNTGELF
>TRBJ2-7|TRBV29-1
SGRSSYEQY
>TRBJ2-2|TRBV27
ASSLSTGQVNTGELF
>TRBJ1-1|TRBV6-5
ASSRNLMNTEAF
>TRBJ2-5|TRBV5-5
ANEPGTEFQETQY
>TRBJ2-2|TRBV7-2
ASSWALAGANTGELF
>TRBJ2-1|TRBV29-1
SGTVHYNEQF
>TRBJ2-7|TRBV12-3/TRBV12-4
ASSSGQGFHEQY
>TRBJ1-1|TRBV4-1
ASSPAYVHMNTEAF
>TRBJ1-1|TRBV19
ASSISGFANTEAF
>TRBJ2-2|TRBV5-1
ASSFTGSPNTGELF
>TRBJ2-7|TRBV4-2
ASSQLAGTYEQY
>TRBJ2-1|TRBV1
TSSQELAGGHTSYNEQF
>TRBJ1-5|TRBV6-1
ASKPGQGGNQPQH
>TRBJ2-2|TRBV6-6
ASSPMDRGGTGELF
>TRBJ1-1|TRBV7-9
ASSAGTATEAF
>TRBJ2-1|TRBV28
ASSSRGQNYNEQF
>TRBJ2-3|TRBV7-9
ASSFRLDTDTQY
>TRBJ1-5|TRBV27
ASSGTGQGRYQPQH
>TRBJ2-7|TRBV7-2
ASSLVSDYEQY
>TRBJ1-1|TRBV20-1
SALPPPSNTEAF
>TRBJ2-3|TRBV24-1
ATSGDSQDTQY
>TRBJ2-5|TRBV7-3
ASSLMASGTQY
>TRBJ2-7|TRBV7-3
ASSLRESYEQY
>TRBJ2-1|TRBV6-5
ASSYSSGLGNEQF
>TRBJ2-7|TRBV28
ASSSGQNYEQY
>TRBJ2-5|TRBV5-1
ASSSQLAGETQY
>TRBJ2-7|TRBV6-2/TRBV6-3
ASTGEGGPYEQY
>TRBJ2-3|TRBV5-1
ASSYGQGATDTQY
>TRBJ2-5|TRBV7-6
ASSPGVGAVETQY
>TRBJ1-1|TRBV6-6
ASSSSLYSQGPEGTEAF
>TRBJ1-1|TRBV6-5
ASIRQGANEAF
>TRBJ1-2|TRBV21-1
ASSARGGYT
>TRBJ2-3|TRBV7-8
ASNKNRVTDTQY
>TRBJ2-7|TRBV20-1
SARSGGQGAVEQY
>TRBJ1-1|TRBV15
ATSTRQGEAF
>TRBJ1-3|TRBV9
ASSVGRAGGNTIY
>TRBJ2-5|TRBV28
ASSVGYGTGEFQETQY
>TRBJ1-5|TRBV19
ASSIRPEPQH
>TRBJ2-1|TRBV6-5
ASSFGQITYNEQF